The rows below give T cell receptor beta chains drawn from one sample of a study of blood T cells in healthy people across ages. TCRdb re-analysed the 5' RACE reads in MiXCR, keeping a single row per CDR3 protein. The repertoire includes some 1,800,000 distinct CDR3 sequences, about 39% of them detected once, and 23% sits in the top ten. Sequencing used blood. The receptors come from a human donor in good health. CDR3s include the opening cysteine and the closing phenylalanine or tryptophan. Each record gives: J gene, clone size, D gene, V gene, CDR3 protein, CDR3 DNA. D genes are given only for firm matches. The size of a clone is reported for some rows only, either as once, few or many, or as a class for expanded clones.

TRBJ2-7	few	-	TRBV4-2	CASSQLTMSSYEQYF	TGTGCCAGCAGCCAACTTACCATGAGCTCCTACGAGCAGTACTTC
TRBJ1-2	-	TRBD1	TRBV4-3	CASSQRGQDGYTF	TGCGCCAGCAGCCAGAGAGGACAGGATGGCTACACCTTC
TRBJ1-2	-	TRBD1	TRBV20-1	CSSLGRGQGGYTF	TGCAGTTCACTAGGCAGGGGGCAGGGTGGCTACACCTTC
TRBJ1-2	-	-	TRBV29-1	CSAGMNSNYGYTF	TGCAGCGCCGGAATGAATTCTAACTATGGCTACACCTTC
TRBJ2-5	-	-	TRBV5-1	CASSFQGPETQYF	TGCGCCAGCAGCTTTCAGGGGCCAGAGACCCAGTACTTC
TRBJ2-3	-	-	TRBV5-1	CASSFRGQRQTDTQYF	TGCGCCAGCAGCTTCAGGGGCCAACGTCAGACAGATACGCAGTATTTT
TRBJ1-2	few	-	TRBV29-1	CSVESRGGYTF	TGCAGCGTTGAATCTAGAGGAGGCTACACCTTC
TRBJ1-2	-	-	TRBV19	CASSIGQVYYGYTF	TGTGCCAGTAGTATAGGACAGGTCTACTATGGCTACACCTTC
TRBJ1-2	few	-	TRBV28	CASSLTHGANYGYTF	TGTGCCAGCAGTTTGACTCACGGGGCTAACTATGGCTACACCTTC
TRBJ1-5	-	-	TRBV4-3	CVSSQDLGDQPQHF	TGCGTCAGCAGCCAAGATTTGGGGGATCAGCCCCAGCATTTT
TRBJ2-7	-	-	TRBV2	CASSEGQGILYEQYF	TGTGCCAGCAGTGAAGGGCAAGGGATTTTGTACGAGCAGTACTTC
TRBJ2-5	few	TRBD1	TRBV7-6	CASSPGTVGETQYF	TGTGCCAGCAGCCCGGGGACAGTCGGGGAGACCCAGTACTTC
TRBJ2-2	-	-	TRBV7-2	CASSFAVGNTGELFF	TGTGCCAGCAGCTTTGCGGTCGGAAACACCGGGGAGCTGTTTTTT
TRBJ2-1	-	-	TRBV6-6	CASSYVRIYNEQFF	TGTGCCAGCAGTTACGTACGGATCTACAATGAGCAGTTCTTC
TRBJ1-1	-	-	TRBV20-1	CSATNPRENTEAFF	TGCAGTGCCACAAACCCCAGGGAGAACACTGAAGCTTTCTTT
TRBJ2-2	-	TRBD1	TRBV4-3	CASSLRQGAYAGELFF	TGCGCCAGCAGCCTTCGACAGGGGGCGTACGCCGGGGAGCTGTTTTTT
TRBJ1-4	-	-	TRBV4-3	CASSQEGTKLFF	TGCGCCAGCAGCCAAGAGGGAACGAAACTGTTTTTT
TRBJ2-2	-	TRBD1	TRBV2	CASRREGASVTGELFF	TGTGCCAGCAGGAGAGAGGGGGCTAGTGTCACCGGGGAGCTGTTTTTT
TRBJ2-7	-	TRBD1	TRBV7-9	CASSSEAGGTSYEQYF	TGTGCCAGCAGCTCGGAAGCAGGGGGTACTTCCTACGAGCAGTACTTC
TRBJ2-1	-	-	TRBV20-1	CSAEEGNPEQFF	TGCAGTGCTGAAGAGGGAAATCCTGAGCAGTTCTTC
TRBJ2-7	-	-	TRBV18	CASSKLQGDHEQYF	TGTGCCAGCTCAAAGCTACAGGGCGATCACGAGCAGTACTTC
TRBJ1-2	few	-	TRBV5-1	CASSLSVRPRYGYTF	TGCGCCAGCAGCTTGTCAGTCCGACCGAGATATGGCTACACCTTC
TRBJ2-3	-	-	TRBV20-1	CSARRSSDTQYF	TGCAGTGCTAGACGCTCATCAGATACGCAGTATTTT
TRBJ1-6	few	-	TRBV7-9	CASSQAGGTLHF	TGTGCCAGCAGCCAGGCGGGTGGCACCCTCCACTTT
TRBJ2-3	few	-	TRBV2	CASSGYSSSTDTQYF	TGTGCCAGCTCAGGGTATTCGTCTAGCACAGATACGCAGTATTTT
TRBJ2-7	-	-	TRBV25-1	CASRQASSYEQYF	TGTGCCAGCAGACAGGCTTCCTCCTACGAGCAGTACTTC
TRBJ2-7	few	-	TRBV28	CASRRDVSYEQYF	TGTGCCAGCCGCAGGGACGTCTCCTACGAGCAGTACTTC
TRBJ1-1	many	-	TRBV5-1	CASSPAGDTEAFF	TGCGCCAGCAGCCCGGCGGGGGACACTGAAGCTTTCTTT
TRBJ1-2	-	-	TRBV9	CASSNTGSYGYTF	TGTGCCAGCAGCAACACAGGGTCCTATGGCTACACCTTC
TRBJ2-3	-	TRBD2	TRBV28	CASSVASGISTDTQYF	TGTGCCAGCAGTGTGGCTAGCGGGATTAGCACAGATACGCAGTATTTT
TRBJ1-2	few	-	TRBV12-3/TRBV12-4	CASSLTQGVGGYTF	TGTGCCAGCAGTCTGACCCAGGGAGTGGGTGGCTACACCTTC
TRBJ2-1	few	-	TRBV9	CASSNSGEGEQFF	TGTGCCAGCAGTAATAGTGGGGAAGGCGAGCAGTTCTTC
TRBJ2-1	many	-	TRBV20-1	CSVRGGGAFSYNEQFF	TGCAGTGTCAGAGGTGGGGGGGCCTTTTCCTACAATGAGCAGTTCTTC
TRBJ1-1	few	-	TRBV6-5	CASSYSIQDFNTEAFF	TGTGCCAGCAGTTACTCTATACAAGATTTTAACACTGAAGCTTTCTTT
TRBJ2-2	once	-	TRBV7-3	CASSPQGTNTGELFF	TGTGCCAGCAGCCCCCAGGGGACTAACACCGGGGAGCTGTTTTTT
TRBJ2-1	-	-	TRBV7-7	CASSLTAHNEQFF	TGTGCCAGCAGCTTGACAGCACACAATGAGCAGTTCTTC
TRBJ1-1	few	TRBD1	TRBV7-9	CASSHLPGQGITEAFF	TGTGCCAGCAGCCATCTACCGGGACAGGGTATCACTGAAGCTTTCTTT
TRBJ1-1	-	-	TRBV12-3/TRBV12-4	CASSFGRRGATEAFF	TGTGCCAGCAGTTTTGGCCGCAGAGGTGCCACTGAAGCTTTCTTT
TRBJ1-2	-	-	TRBV5-6	CASSSQLGSRGYTF	TGTGCCAGCAGTTCACAGCTGGGGTCGCGTGGCTACACCTTC
TRBJ2-1	-	-	TRBV10-3	CAISARSSYNEQFF	TGTGCCATCAGTGCCCGATCCAGCTACAATGAGCAGTTCTTC
TRBJ1-2	-	TRBD1	TRBV7-9	CASSFSDRDREGYTF	TGTGCCAGCAGCTTCTCCGACCGGGACAGGGAAGGCTACACCTTC
TRBJ2-7	many	-	TRBV27	CASGTHGRSYEQYF	TGTGCCAGCGGCACCCACGGGCGGTCCTACGAGCAGTACTTC
TRBJ2-7	-	-	TRBV30	CAWGRQIHEQYF	TGTGCCTGGGGGAGACAAATCCACGAGCAGTACTTC
TRBJ2-3	-	TRBD1	TRBV5-6	CASSWDSPSDTQYF	TGTGCCAGCAGCTGGGACAGCCCTAGCGATACGCAGTATTTT
TRBJ1-4	-	TRBD1	TRBV7-2	CASSPWGQVNEKLFF	TGTGCCAGCAGCCCGTGGGGACAGGTTAATGAAAAACTGTTTTTT
TRBJ2-7	-	TRBD1	TRBV29-1	CSALTGVTYEQYF	TGCAGCGCCCTGACAGGGGTTACCTACGAGCAGTACTTC
TRBJ2-1	few	-	TRBV7-8	CASSPPRRGQFF	TGTGCCAGCAGCCCCCCCCGCAGGGGGCAGTTCTTC
TRBJ1-2	many	-	TRBV12-3/TRBV12-4	CASSFENYGYTF	TGTGCCAGCAGTTTTGAAAACTATGGCTACACCTTC
TRBJ2-1	few	TRBD1	TRBV4-2	CASAPPGGAPNEQFF	TGTGCCAGCGCCCCTCCAGGGGGCGCCCCCAATGAGCAGTTCTTC
TRBJ2-3	few	-	TRBV18	CASTTRVEAGGTDTQYF	TGTGCCAGCACCACCCGAGTGGAAGCTGGAGGCACAGATACGCAGTATTTT
TRBJ1-5	-	-	TRBV12-3/TRBV12-4	CASNKGAHSNQPQHF	TGTGCCAGCAACAAAGGGGCTCATAGCAATCAGCCCCAGCATTTT
TRBJ2-7	-	TRBD2	TRBV5-5	CASSLEGLVSTYEQYF	TGTGCCAGCAGCTTGGAGGGACTAGTGTCGACCTACGAGCAGTACTTC
TRBJ2-4	-	-	TRBV5-6	CASSFLLRGKNIQYF	TGTGCCAGCAGCTTTCTTCTTCGGGGCAAAAACATTCAGTACTTC
TRBJ2-3	few	TRBD2	TRBV20-1	CSAKSQGVTGGVWDTQYF	TGCAGTGCTAAATCCCAGGGTGTAACGGGGGGAGTTTGGGATACGCAGTATTTT
TRBJ2-5	few	-	TRBV6-2/TRBV6-3	CASREDGETQYF	TGTGCCAGCAGAGAGGACGGAGAGACCCAGTACTTC
TRBJ1-1	-	-	TRBV20-1	CSAREGDDEAFF	TGCAGTGCTAGAGAGGGGGACGATGAAGCTTTCTTT
TRBJ2-5	-	-	TRBV4-2	CASSQIPEETQYF	TGTGCCAGCAGCCAAATACCCGAAGAGACCCAGTACTTC
TRBJ2-7	few	-	TRBV4-3	CASSQELAPLAMYEQYF	TGCGCCAGCAGCCAAGAACTAGCCCCCTTAGCTATGTACGAGCAGTACTTC
TRBJ1-2	few	-	TRBV4-3	CASSLRRYTTAGYTF	TGCGCCAGCAGCCTGAGGAGGTATACCACCGCTGGCTACACCTTC